This T cell receptor (beta chain) derives from a study of control samples from healthy donors and cancer patients. A note on this clone: This sample includes further DNA sequences coding for the same CDR3.

The V end lost 1 base, the J end lost 0 bases, and 3 bases lay between the germline ends. Germline V gene lookup returns CDR1 SGHTA and CDR2 FQGNSA. This CDR3 region has 13 residues. The method was immunoSEQ multiplex PCR; TCRdb's version includes in-frame clones alone and lacks a portion of them. This sample has approximately 99,000 clones, with about 80% found just once. This sequence originates from a man aged 18 to 30 in good health. The chain couples TRBV7-2 to TRBJ1-1; no definite D call. Material: blood. CDR3 protein: CASSLGMNTEAFF. The DNA of the CDR3 is TGTGCCAGCAGCTTAGGGATGAACACTGAAGCTTTCTTT.